These 30 T cell receptor beta chains originate from one sample sequenced in a study of technical replicates of blood from a handful of donors. Some clones are missing from TCRdb's copy, which holds only in-frame ones; the method was immunoSEQ multiplex PCR. The sample contains more than 65,000 clones, approximately 96% of which appear only once. The specimen was T cells isolated from PBMCs. These TCRs come from a human donor in good health.

The chain recombines TRBV10-3 with TRBJ1-1, with 9 positions matching TRBD1. Germline V lookup: CDR1 ENHRY, CDR2 SYGVKD. V was pared by 7 bases and J by 0 bases, with 6 bases of the junction left unmatched. The CDR3 totals 15 residues. Here the CDR3 DNA reads TGTGCCATCAAATCGGACAGGGGAATGAACACTGAAGCTTTCTTT. Protein product: CAIKSDRGMNTEAFF.

The chain is built from TRBV2 and TRBJ2-3; D possibly corresponds to TRBD2 (6 bases). Germline CDR1 reads SNHLY; CDR2 reads FYNNEI. V was trimmed by 5 bases and J by 4 bases, leaving 22 bases between them. The CDR3 covers 17 residues. This chain's CDR3 is CASSYNPREVGADTQYF. CDR3 DNA sequence: TGTGCCAGCAGTTATAACCCCAGGGAGGTGGGGGCAGATACGCAGTATTTT.

With respect to this clone: A junction boundary mismatches the germline segment, possibly from a read error. This sequence joins TRBV6-5 and TRBJ2-7, with 7 bases identical to TRBD1. This CDR3 has 12 amino acids. The germline V gene has CDR1 MNHEY and CDR2 SVGAGI. Written as DNA, the CDR3 is TGTGCCAGCAGTAGAACAGGACAGGATCTTACCTTC. It is translated as CASSRTGQDLTF.

The chain links TRBV7-8 to TRBJ2-2; 9 nucleotides match TRBD2. Germline V gene lookup returns CDR1 SGHVS and CDR2 FQNEAQ. The CDR3 runs 16 residues. V lost 3 bases, J lost 5 bases, and 7 bases stayed unmatched. The CDR3 DNA is TGTGCCAGCAGCTTTCAGGGGCTAGCGGGAACCGGGGAGCTGTTTTTT. Translated: CASSFQGLAGTGELFF.

This chain connects TRBV19 to TRBJ1-5, with 9 bases matching TRBD1. CDR1 is LNHDA, CDR2 SQIVND, per germline (reference sequence). Trimming removed 5 bases from V and 7 bases from J; junction bases left unmatched: 9. There are 15 residues in the CDR3. The CDR3 reads CASSWDREVEQPQHF. In DNA form, the CDR3 reads TGTGCCAGTAGTTGGGACAGGGAAGTGGAACAGCCCCAGCATTTT.

In DNA form, the CDR3 reads TGCAGCGTTGAGCCGGGGAGCAACACCGGGGAGCTGTTTTTT. Protein sequence: CSVEPGSNTGELFF. The chain is built from TRBV29-1 and TRBJ2-2; D possibly corresponds to TRBD2 (5 bases). Germline CDR1 reads SQVTM; CDR2 reads ANQGSEA. Deletions cut 3 bases from V and 2 bases from J, with 10 bases between. This CDR3 is 14 amino acids long.

V usage is TRBV2 and J usage is TRBJ1-1, with 7 bases matching TRBD1. Looked up from germline, CDR1 is SNHLY and CDR2 is FYNNEI. Trimming at V came to 0 bases and at J to 5 bases, leaving 9 bases not matched to a gene. The CDR3 is 16 amino acids. The CDR3 reads CASSEAVRGAWTEAFF. The CDR3 bases are TGTGCCAGCAGTGAAGCAGTCAGGGGGGCTTGGACTGAAGCTTTCTTT. Combining the CDR3 with reference TRBV2 and TRBJ1-1 gives the whole variable domain EPEVTQTPSHQVTQMGQEVILRCVPISNHLYFYWYRQILGQKVEFLVSFYNNEISEKSEIFDDQFSVERPDGSNFTLKIRSTKLEDSAMYFCASSEAVRGAWTEAFFGQGTRLTVV.

The chain recombines TRBV6-5 with TRBJ2-7; tentative D call: TRBD2 (5 bases). V lost 0 bases and J 7 bases, leaving 13 bases between the germline ends. The CDR3 spans 14 residues. Germline V gene sequence: CDR1 MNHEY, CDR2 SVGAGI. The CDR3 protein is CASSYSKSGGEQYF. The CDR3 DNA reads as TGTGCCAGCAGTTACTCGAAATCGGGCGGGGAGCAGTACTTC.

The V call is TRBV30, the J call TRBJ1-5; a possible D gene is TRBD1 (5 bases). The V end lost 1 base, the J end lost 4 bases, and 11 bases lay between the germline ends. Germline CDR1 GTSNPN, CDR2 SVGIG (reference sequence). The CDR3 sequence is 14 residues long. The CDR3 spells CAWSGDWENQPQHF. The CDR3 DNA reads TGTGCCTGGAGTGGGGACTGGGAGAATCAGCCCCAGCATTTT.

V usage is TRBV4-3 and J usage is TRBJ1-1; D is unclear. The CDR3 covers 16 residues. Per germline, CDR1 LGHNA and CDR2 YSLEER. Trimming cost V 1 base and J 2 bases, with 14 bases left between them. This chain's CDR3 is CASSQVYNSENTEAFF. DNA for the CDR3: TGCGCCAGCAGCCAAGTTTATAACAGTGAAAACACTGAAGCTTTCTTT.

V is TRBV25-1 and J is TRBJ1-5; tentative D call: TRBD1 (6 bases). The germline V and J ends were trimmed by 5 bases and 2 bases, with 7 bases remaining between them. Germline V gene sequence: CDR1 MGHDK, CDR2 SYGVNS. This CDR3 has 13 residues. CDR3 amino acids: CASSRQGNQPQHF. The CDR3 DNA is TGTGCCAGCAGTCGACAGGGCAATCAGCCCCAGCATTTT.

V and J are TRBV6-1 and TRBJ1-5; TRBD1 aligns across 7 bases. This CDR3 comprises 15 residues. V lost 6 bases to trimming and J lost 0 bases; unmatched junction nucleotides: 5. Germline V gene lookup returns CDR1 MNHNS and CDR2 SASEGT. DNA for the CDR3: TGTGCCAGCAGCCGCCAGGGGGATAGCAATCAGCCCCAGCATTTT. Translated, it gives CASSRQGDSNQPQHF.

The chain recombines TRBV19 with TRBJ2-2; D not resolved. Trimming left V 3 bases short and J 6 bases short, with 8 bases between. Germline lookup yields CDR1 LNHDA and CDR2 SQIVND (reference sequence). The CDR3 totals 13 residues. Here the CDR3 reads CASSITVAGELFF. In nucleotides, the CDR3 is TGTGCCAGTAGTATTACGGTGGCCGGGGAGCTGTTTTTT.

The gene calls are TRBV14 and TRBJ2-7, with 8 positions matching TRBD2. This CDR3 region has 15 residues. The V gene end was trimmed by 4 bases and the J gene end by 6 bases; junction bases not matched to a gene: 11. The germline V gene encodes CDR1 SGHDN and CDR2 FVKESK. CDR3 sequence (DNA): TGTGCCAGCAGCCGATTAGCGGGGATGATGGGCGAGCAGTACTTC. Amino acids: CASSRLAGMMGEQYF.

The chain employs TRBV29-1 and TRBJ2-5; 8 nucleotides agree with TRBD1. The trim removed 4 bases at V and 4 bases at J, leaving 2 bases unmatched. Germline V gene data show CDR1 as SQVTM and CDR2 as ANQGSEA. This CDR3 region has 12 residues. The CDR3 sequence: CSVGGQGETQYF. In DNA, the CDR3 is TGCAGCGTTGGAGGACAGGGAGAGACCCAGTACTTC.

The gene calls are TRBV4-1 and TRBJ1-2; perhaps TRBD1 as D (5 bases). Germline CDR1 MGHRA, CDR2 YSYEKL. V lost 1 base, J lost 2 bases, and 20 bases lay in between. This CDR3 has 18 amino acids. CDR3 nucleotide sequence: TGCGCCAGCAGCCAAGGGGAGGGAATCCAAGGGGTCAACTATGGCTACACCTTC. Amino acid sequence: CASSQGEGIQGVNYGYTF.

The chain uses TRBV6-5 and TRBJ2-1; the D is unclear. V lost 6 bases, J lost 7 bases, and 19 bases lay in between. CDR3 length equals 15 residues. Germline V CDR1 and CDR2: MNHEY, SVGAGI. CDR3 sequence reads: CASRTGGGAVNEQFF. Written as DNA, the CDR3 is TGTGCCAGCAGAACTGGCGGCGGAGCAGTGAATGAGCAGTTCTTC.

V usage is TRBV6-1 and J usage is TRBJ1-1, with 7 bases aligning to TRBD1. The CDR3 sequence is 14 residues long. Germline CDR1 is MNHNS and CDR2 is SASEGT. V dropped 11 bases and J dropped 2; count of bases not matched to a gene: 11. CDR3 region: CAGGTRDSNTEAFF. For the CDR3, the DNA is TGTGCCGGGGGTACAAGGGACAGCAACACTGAAGCTTTCTTT.

About this clone: The junction differs from germline at one of its ends, possibly a read error. V is TRBV9 and J is TRBJ1-2; D gene unclear. CDR3 length: 12 amino acids. Germline CDR1 and CDR2: SGDLS and YYNGEE. The CDR3 nucleotides read TGTGCCAGCAACGTAGGTAATCGTGGCTACACCTTC. This gives the protein CASNVGNRGYTF.

The chain joins TRBV11-3 to TRBJ2-1; TRBD2 aligns across 10 bases. Germline V lookup: CDR1 SGHNT, CDR2 YENEEA. The CDR3 sequence is 15 residues long. V was clipped by 6 bases and J by 5 bases; unmatched bases: 7. The CDR3 DNA sequence: TGTGCCAGCAGACCTAGCGGGAGAAACCACAATGAGCAGTTCTTC. Translated: CASRPSGRNHNEQFF.

V gene TRBV11-2 combines with J gene TRBJ2-2; weak D call: TRBD2 (6 bases). The CDR3 is 14 residues long. V shed 5 bases and J shed 7 bases, with 14 bases lying between them. Germline CDR1 reads SGHAT; CDR2 reads FQNNGV. CDR3 sequence: CASSPGTLIGELFF. The CDR3 DNA reads as TGTGCCAGCAGCCCCGGGACTTTAATCGGGGAGCTGTTTTTT.

The chain employs TRBV6-1 and TRBJ1-2, with D tentatively TRBD1 (6 bases). Trimming took 11 bases from V and 5 from J, leaving 12 bases between them. CDR1 is MNHNS and CDR2 is SASEGT in the germline V gene. The CDR3 loop spans 11 amino acids. The CDR3 DNA reads TGTGCCGCCTTAAGGGGGTATGGCTACACCTTC. Amino acid sequence: CAALRGYGYTF.

J is TRBJ2-1 and V is TRBV28; TRBD2 is a possible D gene (6 bases). The V and J ends lost 8 bases and 1 base respectively, with 9 bases between them. The CDR3 runs 13 residues. In germline, CDR1 is MDHEN, CDR2 SYDVKM. For the CDR3, the DNA is TGTGCCAGCCCGGGGGATTCCTACAATGAGCAGTTCTTC. This translates into CASPGDSYNEQFF. Supplemented by reference TRBV28 and TRBJ2-1, the full variable domain reads DVKVTQSSRYLVKRTGEKVFLECVQDMDHENMFWYRQDPGLGLRLIYFSYDVKMKEKGDIPEGYSVSREKKERFSLILESASTNQTSMYLCASPGDSYNEQFFGPGTRLTVL.

J is TRBJ1-2 and V is TRBV4-1; TRBD1 might be the D (5 bases). V lost 3 bases, J lost 8 bases, and 22 bases lay in between. The CDR3 runs to 16 residues. Looked up from germline, CDR1 is MGHRA and CDR2 is YSYEKL. The CDR3 spells CASSQPWGSSPKGYTF. In nucleotides, the CDR3 is TGCGCCAGCAGCCAGCCTTGGGGCAGCTCCCCCAAGGGCTACACCTTC.

The V gene is TRBV13, the J gene TRBJ2-7; the match to TRBD2 covers 7 bases. The CDR3 contains 13 residues. The V gene's germline CDR1 is PRHDT and CDR2 FYEKMQ (reference sequence). The trim removed 5 bases at V and 5 bases at J, leaving 6 bases unmatched. CDR3 DNA sequence: TGTGCCAGCAGCGCCACTAGCGACCACGAGCAGTACTTC. It specifies CASSATSDHEQYF. Variable domain in full (rest from reference TRBV13 and TRBJ2-7): AAGVIQSPRHLIKEKRETATLKCYPIPRHDTVYWYQQGPGQDPQFLISFYEKMQSDKGSIPDRFSAQQFSDYHSELNMSSLELGDSALYFCASSATSDHEQYFGPGTRLTVT.

The chain joins TRBV2 to TRBJ1-3, with D unresolved. Germline V gene sequence: CDR1 SNHLY, CDR2 FYNNEI. There are 15 residues in the CDR3. The V end lost 0 bases, the J end lost 4 bases, and 10 bases lay between the germline ends. DNA for the CDR3: TGTGCCAGCAGTGAAGCGGCGGCGGGAGGAAACACCATATATTTT. Translating gives CASSEAAAGGNTIYF.

This clone was observed a single time. The CDR3 DNA reads as TGTGCCAGCAGATTGGGGGCCGCCTCCTACGAGCAGTACTTC. As protein: CASRLGAASYEQYF. This chain connects TRBV6-5 to TRBJ2-7; TRBD1 might be the D (6 bases). Per the germline V gene, CDR1 is MNHEY and CDR2 is SVGAGI. V gave up 6 bases and J gave up 0 bases, with 12 bases separating them. The CDR3 totals 14 residues.

This chain uses TRBV9 with TRBJ2-5; no clear D. V lost 0 bases, J lost 1 base, and 4 bases lay in between. The CDR3 length is 13 residues. Germline CDR1 is SGDLS and CDR2 is YYNGEE. In nucleotides, the CDR3 is TGTGCCAGCAGCGTAGCTTTCCAAGAGACCCAGTACTTC. It yields the protein CASSVAFQETQYF.

The genes are TRBV2 and TRBJ1-5; 10 bases are a match to TRBD1. The CDR3 loop spans 14 amino acids. CDR1 SNHLY and CDR2 FYNNEI come from the germline V gene. J gave up 6 bases and V 5 bases, and 4 bases lay outside the gene matches. The CDR3 DNA follows: TGTGCCAGCAGTCAGGGACAGGGGAGTCAGCCCCAGCATTTT. Translated: CASSQGQGSQPQHF.

The J gene is TRBJ2-3, the V gene TRBV6-5; 9 positions match TRBD1. The CDR3 consists of 16 residues. The V and J ends lost 0 bases and 6 bases, in that order; junction bases with no gene match: 7. From germline, CDR1 is MNHEY and CDR2 SVGAGI. CDR3 amino acids: CASSYSGTGSSDTQYF. CDR3 nucleotides: TGTGCCAGCAGTTACTCCGGGACAGGGAGTTCGGATACGCAGTATTTT.